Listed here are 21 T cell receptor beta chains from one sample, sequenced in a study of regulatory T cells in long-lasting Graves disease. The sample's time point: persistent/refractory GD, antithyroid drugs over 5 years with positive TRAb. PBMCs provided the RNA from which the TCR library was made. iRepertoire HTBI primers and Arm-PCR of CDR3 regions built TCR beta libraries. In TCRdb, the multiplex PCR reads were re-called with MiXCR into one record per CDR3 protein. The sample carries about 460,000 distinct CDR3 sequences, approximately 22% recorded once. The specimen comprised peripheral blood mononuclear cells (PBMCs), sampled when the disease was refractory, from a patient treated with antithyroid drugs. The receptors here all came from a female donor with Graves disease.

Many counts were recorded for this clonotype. CDR3 residues: CASSLRGGNTEAFF. The CDR3 region has the DNA TGTGCCAGCAGTTTGAGGGGAGGCAACACTGAAGCTTTCTTT. V and J are TRBV28 and TRBJ1-1, with D perhaps TRBD1 (5 bases). In germline, CDR1 is MDHEN, CDR2 SYDVKM. V lost 3 bases and J 2 bases, leaving 10 bases between the germline ends. This CDR3 has 14 residues.

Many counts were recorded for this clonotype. The chain's CDR3 is CAISDFMSQGNYEQYF. CDR3 DNA: TGTGCCATCAGTGATTTTATGAGCCAGGGTAACTACGAGCAGTACTTC. The chain employs TRBV10-3 and TRBJ2-7; D possibly corresponds to TRBD1 (5 bases). This CDR3 region has 16 residues. The V end lost 3 bases, the J end lost 3 bases, and 18 bases lay between the germline ends. Germline V gene lookup returns CDR1 ENHRY and CDR2 SYGVKD.

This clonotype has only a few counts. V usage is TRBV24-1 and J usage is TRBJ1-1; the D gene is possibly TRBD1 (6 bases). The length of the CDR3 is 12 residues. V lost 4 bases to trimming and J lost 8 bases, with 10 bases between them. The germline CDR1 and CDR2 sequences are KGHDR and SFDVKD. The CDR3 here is CATSESGTEAFF. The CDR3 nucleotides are TGTGCCACCAGTGAGTCCGGGACAGAAGCTTTCTTT.

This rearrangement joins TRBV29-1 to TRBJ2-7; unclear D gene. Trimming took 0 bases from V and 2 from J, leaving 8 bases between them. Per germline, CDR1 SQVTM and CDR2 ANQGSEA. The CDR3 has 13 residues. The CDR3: CSVEDAVPYEQYF. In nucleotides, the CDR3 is TGCAGCGTTGAAGATGCCGTGCCCTACGAGCAGTACTTC.

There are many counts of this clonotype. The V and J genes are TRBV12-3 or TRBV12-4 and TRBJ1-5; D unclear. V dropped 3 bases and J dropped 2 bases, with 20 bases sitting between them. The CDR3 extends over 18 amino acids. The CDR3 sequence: CASSFMRRFSAGNQPQHF. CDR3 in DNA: TGTGCCAGCAGTTTTATGCGCAGGTTCTCAGCCGGCAATCAGCCCCAGCATTTT.

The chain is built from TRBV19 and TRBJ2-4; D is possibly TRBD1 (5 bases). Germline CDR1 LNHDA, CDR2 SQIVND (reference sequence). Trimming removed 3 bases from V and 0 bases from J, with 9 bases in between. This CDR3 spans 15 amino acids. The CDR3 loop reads CASSIEDIAKNIQYF. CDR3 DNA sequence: TGTGCCAGTAGTATCGAGGACATAGCCAAAAACATTCAGTACTTC.

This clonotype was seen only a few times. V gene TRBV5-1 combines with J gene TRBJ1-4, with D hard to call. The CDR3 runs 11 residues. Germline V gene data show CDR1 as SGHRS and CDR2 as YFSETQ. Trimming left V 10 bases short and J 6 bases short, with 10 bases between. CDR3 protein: CADPTDEKLFF. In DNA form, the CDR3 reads TGCGCCGATCCCACGGATGAAAAACTGTTTTTT.

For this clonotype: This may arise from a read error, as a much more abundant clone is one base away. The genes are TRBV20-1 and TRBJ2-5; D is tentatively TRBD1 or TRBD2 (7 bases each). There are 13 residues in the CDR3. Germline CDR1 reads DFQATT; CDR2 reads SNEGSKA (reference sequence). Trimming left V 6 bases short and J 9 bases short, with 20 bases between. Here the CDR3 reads CSAQGGAKEAQYF. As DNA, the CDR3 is TGCAGTGCCCAGGGGGGGGCGAAGGAGGCCCAGTACTTC.

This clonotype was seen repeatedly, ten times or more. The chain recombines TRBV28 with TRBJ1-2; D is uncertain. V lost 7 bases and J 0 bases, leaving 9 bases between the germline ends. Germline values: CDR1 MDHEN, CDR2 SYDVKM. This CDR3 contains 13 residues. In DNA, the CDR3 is TGTGCCAGCACCCTAAGAGCTAACTATGGCTACACCTTC. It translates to CASTLRANYGYTF.

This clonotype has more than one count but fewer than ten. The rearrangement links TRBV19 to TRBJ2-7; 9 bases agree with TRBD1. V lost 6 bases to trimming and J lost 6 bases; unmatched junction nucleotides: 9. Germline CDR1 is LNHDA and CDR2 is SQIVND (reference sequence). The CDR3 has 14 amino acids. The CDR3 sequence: CASRGQGRGLEQYF. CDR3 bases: TGTGCCAGTAGGGGACAGGGTCGGGGCCTCGAGCAGTACTTC.

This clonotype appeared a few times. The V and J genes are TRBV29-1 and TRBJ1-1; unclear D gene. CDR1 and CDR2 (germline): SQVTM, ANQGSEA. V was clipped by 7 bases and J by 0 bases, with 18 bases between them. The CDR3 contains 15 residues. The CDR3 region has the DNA TGCAGCGCATGCCTTGGACGGACCATGAACACTGAAGCTTTCTTT. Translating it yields CSACLGRTMNTEAFF. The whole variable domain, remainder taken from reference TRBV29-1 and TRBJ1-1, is SAVISQKPSRDICQRGTSLTIQCQVDSQVTMMFWYRQQPGQSLTLIATANQGSEATYESGFVIDKFPISRPNLTFSTLTVSNMSPEDSSIYLCSACLGRTMNTEAFFGQGTRLTVV.

CDR3 region: CASSQDPGLAYEQYF. The DNA for the CDR3 is TGTGCCAGCAGCCAAGATCCAGGACTAGCCTACGAGCAGTACTTC. The rearrangement uses TRBV14 and TRBJ2-7, with 7 bases that match TRBD2. This CDR3 region has 15 residues. The V gene's germline CDR1 is SGHDN and CDR2 FVKESK. J gave up 2 bases and V 0 bases, and 4 bases lay outside the gene matches.

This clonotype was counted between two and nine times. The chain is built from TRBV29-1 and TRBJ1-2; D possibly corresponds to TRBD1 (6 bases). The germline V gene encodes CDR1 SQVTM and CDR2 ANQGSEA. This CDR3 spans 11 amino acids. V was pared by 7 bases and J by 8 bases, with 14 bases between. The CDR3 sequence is CSAARGEGYTF. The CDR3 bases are TGCAGCGCCGCTAGGGGGGAAGGCTACACCTTC.

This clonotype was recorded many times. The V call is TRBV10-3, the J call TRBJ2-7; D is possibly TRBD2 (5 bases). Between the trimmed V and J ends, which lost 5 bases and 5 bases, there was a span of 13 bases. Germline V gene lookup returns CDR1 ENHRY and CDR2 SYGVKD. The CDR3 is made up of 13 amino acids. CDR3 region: CAISKRGFHEQYF. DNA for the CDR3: TGTGCCATCAGTAAAAGAGGGTTCCACGAGCAGTACTTC.

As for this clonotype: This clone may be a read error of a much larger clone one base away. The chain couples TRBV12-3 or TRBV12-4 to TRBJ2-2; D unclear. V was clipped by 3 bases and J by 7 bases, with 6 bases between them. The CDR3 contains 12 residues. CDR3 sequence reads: CASSFNGGELFF. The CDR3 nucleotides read TGTGCCAGCAGTTTTAATGGCGGGGAGCTGTTTTTT.

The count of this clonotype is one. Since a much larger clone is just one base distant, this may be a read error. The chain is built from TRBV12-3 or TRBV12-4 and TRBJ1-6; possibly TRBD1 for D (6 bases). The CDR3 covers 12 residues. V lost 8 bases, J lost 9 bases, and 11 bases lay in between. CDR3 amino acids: CASASGVSPLHF. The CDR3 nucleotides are TGTGCCAGCGCCTCAGGGGTTTCACCCCTCCACTTT.

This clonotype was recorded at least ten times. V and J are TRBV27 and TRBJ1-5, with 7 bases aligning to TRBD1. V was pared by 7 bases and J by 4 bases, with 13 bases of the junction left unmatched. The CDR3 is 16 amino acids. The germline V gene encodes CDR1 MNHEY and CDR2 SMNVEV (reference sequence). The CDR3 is CASTQSGTAGNQPQHF. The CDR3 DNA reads TGTGCCAGCACCCAGTCCGGGACAGCGGGAAATCAGCCCCAGCATTTT.

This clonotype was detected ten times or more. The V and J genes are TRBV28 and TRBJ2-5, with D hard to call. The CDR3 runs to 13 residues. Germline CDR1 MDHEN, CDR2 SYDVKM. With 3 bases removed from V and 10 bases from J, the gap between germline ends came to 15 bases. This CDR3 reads CASSFKRVSGQYF. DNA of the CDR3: TGTGCCAGCAGTTTCAAACGGGTATCGGGCCAGTACTTC.

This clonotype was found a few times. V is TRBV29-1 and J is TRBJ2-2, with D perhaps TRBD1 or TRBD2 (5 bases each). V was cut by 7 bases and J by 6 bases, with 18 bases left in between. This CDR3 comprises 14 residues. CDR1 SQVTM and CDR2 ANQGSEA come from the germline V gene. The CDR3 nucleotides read TGCAGCGCCAAACCGGGACCCGGGCCCGGGGAGCTGTTTTTT. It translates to CSAKPGPGPGELFF.

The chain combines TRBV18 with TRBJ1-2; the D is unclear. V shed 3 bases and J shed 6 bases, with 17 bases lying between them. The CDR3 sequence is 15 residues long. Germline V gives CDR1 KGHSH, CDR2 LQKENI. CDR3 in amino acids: CASSPNRATRDGYTF. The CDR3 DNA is TGTGCCAGCTCACCTAACCGGGCCACGCGCGATGGCTACACCTTC. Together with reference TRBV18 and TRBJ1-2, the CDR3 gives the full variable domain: NAGVMQNPRHLVRRRGQEARLRCSPMKGHSHVYWYRQLPEEGLKFMVYLQKENIIDESGMPKERFSAEFPKEGPSILRIQQVVRGDSAAYFCASSPNRATRDGYTFGSGTRLTVV.

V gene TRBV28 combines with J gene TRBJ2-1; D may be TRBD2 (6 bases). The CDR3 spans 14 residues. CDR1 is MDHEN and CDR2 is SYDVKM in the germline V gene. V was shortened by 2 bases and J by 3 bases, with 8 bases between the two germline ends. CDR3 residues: CASSLRRGYNEQFF. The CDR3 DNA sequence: TGTGCCAGCAGTTTAAGGAGGGGCTACAATGAGCAGTTCTTC. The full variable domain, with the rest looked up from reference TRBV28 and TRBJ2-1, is DVKVTQSSRYLVKRTGEKVFLECVQDMDHENMFWYRQDPGLGLRLIYFSYDVKMKEKGDIPEGYSVSREKKERFSLILESASTNQTSMYLCASSLRRGYNEQFFGPGTRLTVL.